Given below is one TCR beta chain in context. The antigen it binds to is not known. No base qualities exist here, and no much larger clone lies one base off it. A single peripheral blood draw of around 0.11 L on average was collected from each donor into heparinised tubes. A BD FACSAria II was used to sort naive, central memory, regulatory and stem cell-like memory CD4+ T cells with a panel that included CD45RO, CCR7, CD25, CD127, CD95 and CD27. Purity was above 95% for every sorted population. PBMCs were isolated immediately by Lymphoprep density gradient centrifugation and stained directly without culture. So that batch effects would be minimized, each experiment stained and sorted samples in pairs, pairing one healthy donor with one patient. The entire isolated RNA was reverse transcribed using the High Capacity cDNA Reverse Transcription Kit, and thus expressed TCRB transcripts were sequenced. Deep immunoSEQ sequencing was performed on naive, central memory and regulatory T cell samples, with an average of about 3.6 million total reads per sample. Sorted cells were lysed in RLT buffer, and RNA was extracted using DNase-treated RNeasy Micro or Mini kits according to cell number. Each cell subset was processed separately to prevent cross-contamination, with patient and healthy donor samples processed together. The immunoSEQ multiplex PCR was used to amplify TCRB sequences from cDNA, generating 87-bp fragments that spanned the CDR3 region. Amplicons were sequenced on the Illumina HiSeq platform. From the authors' description of their analysis: Synthetic template baselines were used to correct PCR bias computationally, reads within Hamming distance 2 were collapsed, and singletons that could not be merged were discarded. Reads were aligned against IMGT to assign V, D and J genes, CDR3 length and insertions or deletions at six rearrangement sites. Within each subset, clonotype counts were normalized to sorted cell number, after which true diversity and Gini coefficients were computed with the tcR R package. The overlap coefficient, calculated on TCRB nucleotide sequences, was used to measure repertoire sharing. Out-of-frame TCRB sequences from naive cells were analyzed to stand in for the pre-selection repertoire. The table comes from immuneACCESS by way of TCRdb, which keeps in-frame sequences with V and J called. Part of the clones is missing from these tables; in studies checked, under half for an unresolved V gene and the rest for unknown reasons. Clonal size and the V and J genes are those of that table, whereas D and trimming came from the DNA. This sample lists some 350,000 clones; 13% were detected once. The ten largest clonotypes hold over 0.014% of the sample.

This specimen comes from a study of beta chain features in type 1 diabetes (dated by TCRdb to between 2017 and 2018). Background for the entire study: Mean age, gender distribution, total cell number and subset yield did not differ between patients and healthy donors. Whereas all 28 donors provided naive and central memory subsets, regulatory and stem cell-like memory subsets were isolated from just 8 patients and about eight healthy donors. A total of roughly 99,000,000 sorted cells were examined across all samples, and the number of cells per subset was strongly correlated with RNA yield. The study compared TCRB repertoires of sorted circulating CD4+ T cell subsets between recently diagnosed type 1 diabetes patients and matched healthy donors.

Summary of the overall study and its limitations: HLA sub-analyses involved small numbers of individuals, so any influence of HLA type on TCRB rearrangement remained unresolved. The naive, central memory and regulatory TCRB repertoires appeared to resemble one another more closely among patients than among healthy donors. Because cDNA was sequenced instead of genomic DNA, highly expressing activated cells could be over-represented, though the groups showed no difference in activation or CD3 levels. Fewer insertions and more nucleotide deletions at VDJ recombination sites were observed in patients with type 1 diabetes, implying thymic rearrangement abnormalities. Shorter templates might be favored by PCR, yet because patient and control samples were amplified and corrected together, any such skew would affect both groups equally. Type 1 diabetes patients showed a moderate but significant shortening of TCRB CDR3 length in all four CD4+ subsets.

Cut back by 5 bases and 10 bases, the V and J ends lie 18 bases apart. The CDR3 goes from the cysteine to the phenylalanine over 14 residues. Only the CDR3 DNA stays, 42 bases, in frame from base 1. Per the germline V gene, ENHRY is the CDR1 and SYGVKD is the CDR2. The TCR originated in a young woman with type 1 diabetes. Input material: naive CD4+ T cells from blood. The cell subset or site label, read with the paper, signifies: true naive CD4+ T cells. The rearranged chain carries TRBV10-3 and TRBJ2-1; perhaps TRBD2 is the D gene, with 6 bases matching. The DNA is TGTGCCATCAGTCCCGATCCCAATAGCGGAGAGCAGTTCTTC. Its translation is CAISPDPNSGEQFF.